This paragraph covers one TCR beta chain sequence. This entry belongs to a study of control samples from healthy donors and cancer patients. The data were produced by immunoSEQ multiplex PCR, yet TCRdb's version contains in-frame clones alone and is incomplete. Here the sample spans approximately 160,000 clones, 85% to 95% being singletons. The material sequenced was blood. The sequence was obtained from a woman under 30 in good health.

CDR3 nucleotides: TGTGCCAGCAGCCCCGGCCAGGGTTTCGCTTTCTTT. It codes for CASSPGQGFAFF. V is TRBV7-2 and J is TRBJ1-1; the D gene is possibly TRBD1 (5 bases). V dropped 5 bases and J dropped 11 bases, with 15 bases sitting between them. Germline values: CDR1 SGHTA, CDR2 FQGNSA. This CDR3 has 12 amino acids.